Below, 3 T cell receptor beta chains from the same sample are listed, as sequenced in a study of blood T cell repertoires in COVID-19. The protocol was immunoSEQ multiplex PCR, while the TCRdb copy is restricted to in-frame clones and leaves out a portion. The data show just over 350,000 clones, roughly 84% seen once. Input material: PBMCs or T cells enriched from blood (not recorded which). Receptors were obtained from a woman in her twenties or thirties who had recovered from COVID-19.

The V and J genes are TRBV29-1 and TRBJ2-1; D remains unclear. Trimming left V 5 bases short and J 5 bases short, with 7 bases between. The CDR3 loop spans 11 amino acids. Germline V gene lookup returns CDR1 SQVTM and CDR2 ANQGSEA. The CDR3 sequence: CSVYLNNEQFF. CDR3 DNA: TGCAGCGTTTACCTAAACAATGAGCAGTTCTTC.

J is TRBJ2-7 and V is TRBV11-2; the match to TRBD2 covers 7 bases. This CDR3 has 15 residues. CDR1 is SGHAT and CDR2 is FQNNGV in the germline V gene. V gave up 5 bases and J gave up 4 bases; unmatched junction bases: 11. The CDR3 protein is CASSPRADSGYEQYF. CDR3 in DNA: TGTGCCAGCAGCCCCCGAGCCGATAGCGGGTACGAGCAGTACTTC. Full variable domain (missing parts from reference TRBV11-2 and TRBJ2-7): EAGVAQSPRYKIIEKRQSVAFWCNPISGHATLYWYQQILGQGPKLLIQFQNNGVVDDSQLPKDRFSAERLKGVDSTLKIQPAKLEDSAVYLCASSPRADSGYEQYFGPGTRLTVT.

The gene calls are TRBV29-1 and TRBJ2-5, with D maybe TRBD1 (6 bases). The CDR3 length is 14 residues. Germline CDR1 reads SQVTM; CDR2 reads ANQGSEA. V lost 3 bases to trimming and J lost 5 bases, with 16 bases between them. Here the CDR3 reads CSVDGRAGVETQYF. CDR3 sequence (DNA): TGCAGCGTTGATGGCCGGGCAGGGGTGGAGACCCAGTACTTC.